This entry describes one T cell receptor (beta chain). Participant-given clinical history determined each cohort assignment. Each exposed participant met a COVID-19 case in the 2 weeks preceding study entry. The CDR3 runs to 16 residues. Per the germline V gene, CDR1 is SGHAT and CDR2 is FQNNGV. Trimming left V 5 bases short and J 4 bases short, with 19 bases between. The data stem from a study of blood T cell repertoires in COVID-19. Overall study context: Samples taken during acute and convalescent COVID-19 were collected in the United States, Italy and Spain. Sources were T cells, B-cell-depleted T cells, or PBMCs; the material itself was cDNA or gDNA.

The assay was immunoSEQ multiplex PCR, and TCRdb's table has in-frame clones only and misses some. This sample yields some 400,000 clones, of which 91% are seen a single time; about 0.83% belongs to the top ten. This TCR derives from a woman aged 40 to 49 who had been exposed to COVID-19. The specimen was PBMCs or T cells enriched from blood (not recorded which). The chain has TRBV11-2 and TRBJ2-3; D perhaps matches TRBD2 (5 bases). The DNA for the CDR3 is TGTGCCAGCAGCCTCCTTGGTGGGAGCCCGTCAGATACGCAGTATTTT. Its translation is CASSLLGGSPSDTQYF.